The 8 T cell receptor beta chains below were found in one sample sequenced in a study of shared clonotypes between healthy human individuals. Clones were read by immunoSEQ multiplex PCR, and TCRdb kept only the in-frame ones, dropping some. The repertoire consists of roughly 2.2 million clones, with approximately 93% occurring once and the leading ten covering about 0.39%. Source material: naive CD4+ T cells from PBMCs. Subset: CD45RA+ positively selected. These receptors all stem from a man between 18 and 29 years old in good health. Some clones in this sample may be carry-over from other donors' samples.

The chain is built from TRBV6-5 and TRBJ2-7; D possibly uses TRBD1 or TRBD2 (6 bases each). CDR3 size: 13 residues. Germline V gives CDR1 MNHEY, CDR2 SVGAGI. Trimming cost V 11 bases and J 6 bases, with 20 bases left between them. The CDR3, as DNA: TGTGCCTCTAGGGGGAGGAAAGGGGTCGAGCAGTACTTC. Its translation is CASRGRKGVEQYF.

CDR3 residues: CASSRGQYSNQPQHF. CDR3 nucleotides: TGTGCCAGCAGCAGGGGACAGTATAGCAATCAGCCCCAGCATTTT. This rearrangement joins TRBV5-8 to TRBJ1-5, with 7 nucleotides matching TRBD1. The germline V gene encodes CDR1 SGHTS and CDR2 YDEGEE. V shed 4 bases and J 0 bases; nucleotides not matched to a gene: 4. This CDR3 contains 15 residues. Looking up the rest from reference TRBV5-8 and TRBJ1-5 gives the full variable domain: EAGVTQSPTHLIKTRGQQATLRCSPISGHTSVYWYQQALGLGLQFLLWYDEGEERNRGNFPPRFSGRQFPNYSSELNVNALELEDSALYLCASSRGQYSNQPQHFGDGTRLSIL.

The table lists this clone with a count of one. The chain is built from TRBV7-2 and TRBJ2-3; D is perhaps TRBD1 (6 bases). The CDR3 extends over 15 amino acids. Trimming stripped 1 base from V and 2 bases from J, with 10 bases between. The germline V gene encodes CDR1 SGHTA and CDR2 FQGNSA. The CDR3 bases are TGTGCCAGCAGCTTAGGGACAGTTATCACAGATACGCAGTATTTT. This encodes CASSLGTVITDTQYF.

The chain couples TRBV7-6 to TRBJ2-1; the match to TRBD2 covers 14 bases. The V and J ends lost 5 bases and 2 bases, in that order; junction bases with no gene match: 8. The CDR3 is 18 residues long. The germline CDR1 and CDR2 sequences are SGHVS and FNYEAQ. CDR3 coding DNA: TGTGCCAGCAGCCCCTTTGGACTAGCGGGAGGACCCTACAATGAGCAGTTCTTC. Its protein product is CASSPFGLAGGPYNEQFF.

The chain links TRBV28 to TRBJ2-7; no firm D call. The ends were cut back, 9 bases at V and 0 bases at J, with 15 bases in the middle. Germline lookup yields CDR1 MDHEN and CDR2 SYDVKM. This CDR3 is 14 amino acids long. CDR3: CASGLTFSSYEQYF. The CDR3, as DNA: TGTGCCAGTGGATTAACCTTTAGCTCCTACGAGCAGTACTTC. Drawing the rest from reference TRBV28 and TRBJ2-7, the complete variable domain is DVKVTQSSRYLVKRTGEKVFLECVQDMDHENMFWYRQDPGLGLRLIYFSYDVKMKEKGDIPEGYSVSREKKERFSLILESASTNQTSMYLCASGLTFSSYEQYFGPGTRLTVT.

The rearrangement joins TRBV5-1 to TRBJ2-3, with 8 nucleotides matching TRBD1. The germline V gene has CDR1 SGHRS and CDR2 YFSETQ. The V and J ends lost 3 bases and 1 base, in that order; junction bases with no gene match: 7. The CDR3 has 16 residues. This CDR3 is CASSSLQGAGTDTQYF. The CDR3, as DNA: TGCGCCAGCAGCTCGCTGCAGGGGGCCGGCACAGATACGCAGTATTTT.

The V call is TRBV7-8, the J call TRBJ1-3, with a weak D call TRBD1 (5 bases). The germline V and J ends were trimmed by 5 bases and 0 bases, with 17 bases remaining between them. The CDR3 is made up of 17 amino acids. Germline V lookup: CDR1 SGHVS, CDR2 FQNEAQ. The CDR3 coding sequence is TGTGCCAGCAGCGTGCAAACGGGGGGACTCTCTGGAAACACCATATATTTT. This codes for CASSVQTGGLSGNTIYF. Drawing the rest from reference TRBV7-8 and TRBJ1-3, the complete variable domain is GAGVSQSPRYKVAKRGQDVALRCDPISGHVSLFWYQQALGQGPEFLTYFQNEAQLDKSGLPSDRFFAERPEGSVSTLKIQRTQQEDSAVYLCASSVQTGGLSGNTIYFGEGSWLTVV.

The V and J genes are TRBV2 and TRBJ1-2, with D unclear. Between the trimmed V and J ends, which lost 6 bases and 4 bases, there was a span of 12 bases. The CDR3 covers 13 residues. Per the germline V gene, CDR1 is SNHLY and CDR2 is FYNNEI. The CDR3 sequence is CASRLGGVYGYTF. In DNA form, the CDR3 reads TGTGCCAGCAGGCTCGGAGGAGTCTATGGCTACACCTTC.